This T cell receptor (beta chain) was recovered during a study of T cell responses to AZD1222 COVID-19 vaccine. Comment on this clone: No antigen is known for it.

The CDR3 length is 12 residues. V lost 0 bases and J lost 4, with 3 bases in between. Germline loops: CDR1 SGHTA, CDR2 FQGNSA. The study, taken as a whole, reports: The span of vaccine-associated CD4 TCRs extended across spike, with dominance at 160-218 and 743-854. The donor cohort was predominantly white British with a female majority, and clonal diversity may have been underestimated.

Here immunoSEQ multiplex PCR was the method, and the copy in TCRdb shows in-frame clones only, minus some. The sample yields hundreds of thousands of clones, approximately 94% seen once. The source of this sequence is an adult who received the AZD1222 COVID-19 vaccine. This sample comprised peripheral blood, obtained 28 days after the second AZD1222 dose. The chain combines TRBV7-2 with TRBJ1-2; D gene uncertain. The CDR3 reads CASSLAPYGYTF. CDR3 DNA: TGTGCCAGCAGCTTAGCTCCCTATGGCTACACCTTC.